The T cell receptor beta chain under discussion was sequenced for a study of blood T cell repertoires in COVID-19. Study overall: The study drew acute and convalescent COVID-19 samples from the United States, Italy and Spain.

The CDR3 length is 15 residues. V was cut by 0 bases and J by 4 bases, with 11 bases left in between. Germline V gives CDR1 SGHNT, CDR2 YYREEE (reference sequence). Original data processing: It was from reference gene primer amplification that nucleated cell counts were estimated. TCRdb's table, derived via immunoSEQ multiplex PCR, lists solely in-frame clones and lacks some. V, J and clone size are taken as reported in that table, and D and trimming were inferred from the DNA itself. The repertoire holds roughly 260,000 clones, with approximately 90% as singletons. J is TRBJ1-5 and V is TRBV5-4, with a weak D call TRBD1 (6 bases). The sequencing sample was made of peripheral blood. This receptor was identified in a man in his sixties who had recovered from COVID-19. CDR3 DNA sequence: TGTGCCAGCAGCTTGGGTGCAGGGGTAAATCAGCCCCAGCATTTT. It yields the protein CASSLGAGVNQPQHF.